This is a list of T cell receptor beta chains from one sample in a study of T cells and copy number aberrations in small-cell lung cancer. The protocol was immunoSEQ multiplex PCR, while the TCRdb copy is restricted to in-frame clones and leaves out a portion. The sample records 8,500 to 10,000 clones, over 75% being singletons. The sample consisted of normal tissue next to the tumor. These receptors were obtained from a man aged 55 to 70 with small cell lung cancer. CDR3s include the opening cysteine and the closing phenylalanine or tryptophan. D genes are given only for firm matches. Size values are once, few and many counts, or a class for expanded clones, and some rows have none.

cdr3_nt cdr3_aa j_call clone_size d_call v_call cdr3_length
TGTGCTACTAAAAAATTTTTAGCAGCTGAAGCTTTCTTT CATKKFLAAEAFF TRBJ1-1 NA NA TRBV19 13
TGCGCCAGCAGGGTCGGGACGGAGCCGATCTACGAGCAGTACTTC CASRVGTEPIYEQYF TRBJ2-7 NA NA TRBV5-1 15
TGTGCCAGCAGCTTAGTTCGGGAGAACACTGAAGCTTTCTTT CASSLVRENTEAFF TRBJ1-1 few NA TRBV7-9 14
TGTGCCAGCAGCTTCCAGGCGGGGGCGCGCGAGCAGTACTTC CASSFQAGAREQYF TRBJ2-7 NA NA TRBV7-8 14
TGTGCCAGCAGCTACGGACTAGCGGGATTTGAGCAGTTCTTC CASSYGLAGFEQFF TRBJ2-1 NA TRBD2 TRBV5-6 14
TGTGCCTGTTTCCCATCTGGTTGTGAGCAGTTCTTC CACFPSGCEQFF TRBJ2-1 few NA TRBV30 12
TGTGCCAGCAGTACACGGGAAGACAGGGGGAATGAAGCTTTCTTT CASSTREDRGNEAFF TRBJ1-1 NA TRBD1 TRBV6-5 15
TGTGCCAGCACCTTACAGGCCCGCAATGAGCAGTTCTTC CASTLQARNEQFF TRBJ2-1 NA NA TRBV5-6 13
TGCGCCAGCAGCTTGACAGCAACTAATGAAAAACTGTTTTTT CASSLTATNEKLFF TRBJ1-4 NA NA TRBV5-1 14
TGTGCCAGCAGCTTAGGAGGACAGGGCCACGAGCAGTACTTC CASSLGGQGHEQYF TRBJ2-7 medium-sized TRBD1 TRBV7-3 14
TGCAGCGTTGAGGCCACTAGCACAGATACGCAGTATTTT CSVEATSTDTQYF TRBJ2-3 NA NA TRBV29-1 13
TGTGCCACCGCGCGGGGTAGCTCCTACGAGCAGTACTTC CATARGSSYEQYF TRBJ2-7 NA NA TRBV15 13
TGTGCCAGCAGTTGGCAGGGCAATACGTACGAGCAGTACTTC CASSWQGNTYEQYF TRBJ2-7 NA NA TRBV28 14
TGTGCCAGCAGCTTGAGCGATCGGACTGAAGCTTTCTTT CASSLSDRTEAFF TRBJ1-1 once NA TRBV7-9 13
TGCAGCGCTGGACAGGGGAAGGCAGATACGCAGTATTTT CSAGQGKADTQYF TRBJ2-3 NA TRBD1 TRBV29-1 13
TGTGCCACAAGGGGACAGGGGGAGACCCAGTACTTC CATRGQGETQYF TRBJ2-5 NA TRBD1 TRBV5-8 12
TGCGCCAGCAGCTCGGGGTTGGGACAGCCCTACGAGCAGTACTTC CASSSGLGQPYEQYF TRBJ2-7 NA TRBD1 TRBV5-1 15
TGTGCCAGCAGACGAACGACAGGGGGCGTTGTGTATGGCAATCAGCCCCAGCATTTT CASRRTTGGVVYGNQPQHF TRBJ1-5 NA TRBD1 TRBV28 19
TGTGCCAGCAGCGCCTGGAGAAGCACAGATACGCAGTATTTT CASSAWRSTDTQYF TRBJ2-3 NA NA TRBV25-1 14
TGTGCCAGCAGCTTGCTGGAGACCCAGTACTTC CASSLLETQYF TRBJ2-5 few NA TRBV5-6 11
TGCGCCAGCAGTCCAGGGGGAAACATTCAGTACTTC CASSPGGNIQYF TRBJ2-4 few TRBD1 TRBV4-1 12
TGTGCCAGCGGCGAGGGTGGTTTGAACACTGAAGCTTTCTTT CASGEGGLNTEAFF TRBJ1-1 NA NA TRBV18 14
TGTGCCAGCAGTGCCCCGGGGGGGGCTCGGACAGATACGCAGTATTTT CASSAPGGARTDTQYF TRBJ2-3 NA TRBD2 TRBV2 16
TGCGCCAGCAGCTTGCAGGGACCCCTCTACGAGCAGTACTTC CASSLQGPLYEQYF TRBJ2-7 NA NA TRBV5-1 14
TGTGCCTCAGAGAGAGGGAGCACTGAAGCTTTCTTT CASERGSTEAFF TRBJ1-1 few NA TRBV30 12
TGTGCCAGCAATGGGCTAGCGGGAGGATACTCGAACACCGGGGAGCTGTTTTTT CASNGLAGGYSNTGELFF TRBJ2-2 NA TRBD2 TRBV28 18
TGTGCCAGCAGCTTAGTAATGGCGGTGGGCCCAGTCTTC CASSLVMAVGPVF TRBJ2-1 NA NA TRBV7-2 13
TGTGCCAGCAGCCTGACTAGCGGGGGAAGCTCCTACGAGCAGTACTTC CASSLTSGGSSYEQYF TRBJ2-7 NA TRBD2 TRBV11-2 16
TGTGCCAGCAGTCCCCTGGTGGGGGGCACAGATACGCAGTATTTT CASSPLVGGTDTQYF TRBJ2-3 NA NA TRBV28 15
TGTGCCAGCAGCTCCTCCGGGACAGGGGTCTACAATGAGCAGTTCTTC CASSSSGTGVYNEQFF TRBJ2-1 NA TRBD1 TRBV11-2 16
TGTGCCAGCAGTTTCCACGGGACAGGGTCCTACGAGCAGTACTTC CASSFHGTGSYEQYF TRBJ2-7 NA TRBD1 TRBV6-6 15
TGTGCCTGGAGTCGCACAGGGGGAACCTACGAGCAGTACTTC CAWSRTGGTYEQYF TRBJ2-7 NA TRBD1 TRBV30 14
TGTGCCAGCCATTGGACACAGAACACCGGGGAGCTGTTTTTT CASHWTQNTGELFF TRBJ2-2 NA NA TRBV2 14
TGTGCCAGCGGGCGGGGTGAGCAGTTCTTC CASGRGEQFF TRBJ2-1 NA NA TRBV25-1 10
TGTGCCAGCAGCCAAGACTCAGGAACTGAAGCTTTCTTT CASSQDSGTEAFF TRBJ1-1 NA NA TRBV4-2 13
TGTGCCAGCAGCAAAGATAGAGTAGGTGTTGACAGGAGCTCCTACGAGCAGTACTTC CASSKDRVGVDRSSYEQYF TRBJ2-7 once NA TRBV21-1 19